This TCR beta chain was sequenced for a study of cytomegalovirus exposure and HLA in healthy donors. Study-wide context: A subsequent analysis reported that the roughly 120 validation repertoires were produced on the same platform that had also been used for the roughly 670 first-cohort repertoires.

Sequenced by immunoSEQ multiplex PCR; TCRdb stores in-frame clones only, minus some. Of fewer than 400,000 clones listed, around 90% are singletons. This clone was seen once. Its antigen is still unknown. Study findings and constraints: Subsequent analysis found a tendency for first-cohort TCR clusters to co-occur within the 120 validation repertoires. Through in vitro validation, three CMV-associated chains were shown to be specific for CMV antigens. Cytomegalovirus association was assigned to approximately 180 TCR beta chains.

Germline values: CDR1 LGHNT, CDR2 FRNRAP. This CDR3 region has 13 residues. V lost 0 bases, J lost 4 bases, and 6 bases lay in between. This clonotype originated in a man aged 25-40 years in good health and CMV-seronegative. Sample: PBMCs. The chain links TRBV12-5 to TRBJ1-1; D is uncertain. CDR3 DNA sequence: TGTGCTAGTGGTTTGGTATTTAGCACTGAAGCTTTCTTT. It encodes CASGLVFSTEAFF.